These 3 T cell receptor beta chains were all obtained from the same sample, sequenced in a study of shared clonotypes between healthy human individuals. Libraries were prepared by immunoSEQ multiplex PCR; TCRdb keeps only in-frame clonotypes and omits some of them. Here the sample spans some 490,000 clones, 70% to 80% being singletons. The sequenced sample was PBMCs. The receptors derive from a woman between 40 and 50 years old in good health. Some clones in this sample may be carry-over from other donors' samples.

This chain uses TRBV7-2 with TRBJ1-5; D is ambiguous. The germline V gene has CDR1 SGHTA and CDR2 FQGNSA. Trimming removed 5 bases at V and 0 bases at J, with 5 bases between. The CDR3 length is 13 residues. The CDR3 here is CASSGYSNQPQHF. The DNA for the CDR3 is TGTGCCAGCAGCGGTTATAGCAATCAGCCCCAGCATTTT.

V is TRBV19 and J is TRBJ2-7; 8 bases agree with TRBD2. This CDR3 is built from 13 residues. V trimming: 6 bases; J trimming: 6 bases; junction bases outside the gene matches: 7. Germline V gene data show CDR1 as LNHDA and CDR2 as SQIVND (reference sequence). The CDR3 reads CASRKRETLEQYF. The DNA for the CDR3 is TGTGCCAGTAGGAAGCGGGAGACGCTCGAGCAGTACTTC.

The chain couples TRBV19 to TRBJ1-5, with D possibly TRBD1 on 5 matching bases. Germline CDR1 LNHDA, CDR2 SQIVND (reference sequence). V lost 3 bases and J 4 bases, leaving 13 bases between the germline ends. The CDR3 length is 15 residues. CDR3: CASSIPRGVNQPQHF. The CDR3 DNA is TGTGCCAGTAGTATCCCTCGGGGGGTGAATCAGCCCCAGCATTTT.